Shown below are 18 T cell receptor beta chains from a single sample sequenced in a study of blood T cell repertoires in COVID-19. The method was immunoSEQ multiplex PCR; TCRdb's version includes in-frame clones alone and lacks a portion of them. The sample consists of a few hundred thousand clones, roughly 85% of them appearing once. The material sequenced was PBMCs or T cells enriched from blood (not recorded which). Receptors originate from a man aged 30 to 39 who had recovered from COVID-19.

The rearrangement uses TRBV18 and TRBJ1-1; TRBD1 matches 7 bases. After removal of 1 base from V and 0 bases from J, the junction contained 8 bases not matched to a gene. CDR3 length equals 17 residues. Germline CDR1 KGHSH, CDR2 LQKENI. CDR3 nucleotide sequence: TGTGCCAGCTCACCACGGGGACAGTACTCTATGAACACTGAAGCTTTCTTT. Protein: CASSPRGQYSMNTEAFF.

The CDR3 sequence is CASSQSQVSDYGYTF. CDR3 nucleotides: TGTGCCAGCAGCCAGTCACAGGTTTCAGACTATGGCTACACCTTC. This chain connects TRBV4-2 to TRBJ1-2; weak D call: TRBD1 (5 bases). The V and J ends lost 3 bases and 3 bases respectively, with 14 bases between them. CDR3 size: 15 residues. Per germline, CDR1 LGHNA and CDR2 YNFKEQ.

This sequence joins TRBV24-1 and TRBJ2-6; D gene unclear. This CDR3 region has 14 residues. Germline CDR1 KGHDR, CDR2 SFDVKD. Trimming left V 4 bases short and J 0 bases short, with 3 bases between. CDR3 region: CATSDSSGANVLTF. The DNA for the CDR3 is TGTGCCACCAGTGACAGCTCTGGGGCCAACGTCCTGACTTTC.

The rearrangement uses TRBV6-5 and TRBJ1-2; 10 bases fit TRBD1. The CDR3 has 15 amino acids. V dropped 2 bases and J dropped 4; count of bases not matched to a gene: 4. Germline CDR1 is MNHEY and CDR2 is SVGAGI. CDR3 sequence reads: CASSYDGTGVYGYTF. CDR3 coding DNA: TGTGCCAGCAGTTACGACGGGACAGGGGTCTATGGCTACACCTTC.

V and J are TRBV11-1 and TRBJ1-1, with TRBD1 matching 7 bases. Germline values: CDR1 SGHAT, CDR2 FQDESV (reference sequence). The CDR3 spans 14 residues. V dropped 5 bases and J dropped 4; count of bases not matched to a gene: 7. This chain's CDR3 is CASSRQGRLTEAFF. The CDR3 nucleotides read TGTGCCAGCAGCAGACAGGGACGGCTCACTGAAGCTTTCTTT.

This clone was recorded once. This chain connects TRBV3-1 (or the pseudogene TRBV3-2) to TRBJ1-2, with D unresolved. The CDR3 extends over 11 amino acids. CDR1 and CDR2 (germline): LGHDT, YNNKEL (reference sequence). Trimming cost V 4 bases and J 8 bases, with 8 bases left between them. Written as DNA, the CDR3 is TGTGCCAGCAGCCGAGGAAGCGGCTACACCTTC. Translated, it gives CASSRGSGYTF.

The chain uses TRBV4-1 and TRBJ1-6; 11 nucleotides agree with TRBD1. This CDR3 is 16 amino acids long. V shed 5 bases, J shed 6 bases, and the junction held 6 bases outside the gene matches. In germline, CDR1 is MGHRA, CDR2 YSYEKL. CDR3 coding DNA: TGCGCCAGCAGCAAAGGACAGGGGGCAAGTAATTCACCCCTCCACTTT. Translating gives CASSKGQGASNSPLHF.

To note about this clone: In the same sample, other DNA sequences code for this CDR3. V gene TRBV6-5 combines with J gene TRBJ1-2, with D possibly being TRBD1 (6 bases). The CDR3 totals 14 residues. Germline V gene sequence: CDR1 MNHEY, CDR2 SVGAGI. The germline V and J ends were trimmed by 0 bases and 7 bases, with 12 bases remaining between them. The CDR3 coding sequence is TGTGCCAGCAGTTACTCGACAGGCCGAGGTGGCTACACCTTC. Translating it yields CASSYSTGRGGYTF.

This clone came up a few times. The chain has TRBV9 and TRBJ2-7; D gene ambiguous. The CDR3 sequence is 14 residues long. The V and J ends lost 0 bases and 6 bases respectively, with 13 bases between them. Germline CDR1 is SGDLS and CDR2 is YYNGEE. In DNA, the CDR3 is TGTGCCAGCAGCGTAGATAACCTACCGGTCGAGCAGTACTTC. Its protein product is CASSVDNLPVEQYF.

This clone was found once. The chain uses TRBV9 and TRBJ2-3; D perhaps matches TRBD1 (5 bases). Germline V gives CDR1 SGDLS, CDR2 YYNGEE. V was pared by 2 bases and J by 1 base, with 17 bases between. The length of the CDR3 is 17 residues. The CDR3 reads CASSVTTQASRTDTQYF. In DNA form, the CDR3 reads TGTGCCAGCAGCGTTACTACACAGGCTTCTCGCACAGATACGCAGTATTTT.

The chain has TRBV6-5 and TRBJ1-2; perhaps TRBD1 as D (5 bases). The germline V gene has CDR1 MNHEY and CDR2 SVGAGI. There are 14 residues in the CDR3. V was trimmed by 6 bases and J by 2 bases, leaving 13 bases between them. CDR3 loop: CASSYLGGNYGYTF. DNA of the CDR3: TGTGCCAGCAGCTATCTCGGGGGGAACTATGGCTACACCTTC.

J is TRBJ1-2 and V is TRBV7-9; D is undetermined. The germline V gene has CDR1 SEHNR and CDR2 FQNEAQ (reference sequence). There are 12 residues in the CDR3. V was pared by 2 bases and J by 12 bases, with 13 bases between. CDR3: CASSLLGRLHTF. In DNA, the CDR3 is TGTGCCAGCAGCTTATTGGGCCGCCTTCACACCTTC.

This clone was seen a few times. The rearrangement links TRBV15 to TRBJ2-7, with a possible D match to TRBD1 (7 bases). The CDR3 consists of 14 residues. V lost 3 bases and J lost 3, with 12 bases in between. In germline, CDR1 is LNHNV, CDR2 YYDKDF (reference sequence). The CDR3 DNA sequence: TGTGCCACCAGCAGGACAGGGAGGTACTACGAGCAGTACTTC. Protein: CATSRTGRYYEQYF.

The CDR3 is CASSSQPQPYNEQFF. The CDR3 DNA reads TGTGCCAGCAGCTCCCAACCACAACCCTACAATGAGCAGTTCTTC. J is TRBJ2-1 and V is TRBV27; D call uncertain. V was trimmed by 6 bases and J by 2 bases, leaving 14 bases between them. This CDR3 comprises 15 residues. Germline V lookup: CDR1 MNHEY, CDR2 SMNVEV (reference sequence).

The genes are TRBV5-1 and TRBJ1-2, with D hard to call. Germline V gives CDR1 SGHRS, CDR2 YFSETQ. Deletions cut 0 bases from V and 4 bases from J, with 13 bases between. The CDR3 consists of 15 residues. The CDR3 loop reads CASSLGTNEVYGYTF. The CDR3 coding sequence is TGCGCCAGCAGCTTGGGTACAAACGAAGTCTATGGCTACACCTTC.

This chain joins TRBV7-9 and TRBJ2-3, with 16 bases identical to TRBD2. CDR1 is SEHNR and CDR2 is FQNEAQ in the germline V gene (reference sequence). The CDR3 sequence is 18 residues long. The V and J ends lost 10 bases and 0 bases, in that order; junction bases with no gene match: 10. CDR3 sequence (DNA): TGTGCCACCCCCGGGACTAGCGGGGGGGACTCAAGCACAGATACGCAGTATTTT. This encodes CATPGTSGGDSSTDTQYF.

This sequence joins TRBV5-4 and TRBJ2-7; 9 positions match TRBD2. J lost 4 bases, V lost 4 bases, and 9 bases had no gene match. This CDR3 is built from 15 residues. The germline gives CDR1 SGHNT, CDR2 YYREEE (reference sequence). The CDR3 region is CASSEPGLASYEQYF. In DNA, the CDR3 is TGTGCCAGCAGCGAACCGGGACTAGCATCGTACGAGCAGTACTTC.

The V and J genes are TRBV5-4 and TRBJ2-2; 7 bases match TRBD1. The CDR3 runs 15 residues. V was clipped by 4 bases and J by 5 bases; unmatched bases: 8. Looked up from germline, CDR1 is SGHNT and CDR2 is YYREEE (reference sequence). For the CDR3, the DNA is TGTGCCAGCAGCCCGGGGACAGTGGTTACCGGGGAGCTGTTTTTT. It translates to CASSPGTVVTGELFF. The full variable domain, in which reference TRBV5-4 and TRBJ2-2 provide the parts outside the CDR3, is ETGVTQSPTHLIKTRGQQVTLRCSSQSGHNTVSWYQQALGQGPQFIFQYYREEENGRGNFPPRFSGLQFPNYSSELNVNALELDDSALYLCASSPGTVVTGELFFGEGSRLTVL.